The T cell receptor beta chain under discussion was sequenced for a study of T cells in Graves' hyperthyroidism and ophthalmopathy. This CDR3 has 15 residues. Germline V gene data show CDR1 as SGHRS and CDR2 as YFSETQ. J lost 4 bases, V lost 4 bases, and 11 bases had no gene match. Amplified TCR beta CDR3 regions derived from RNA transcripts. Carried out on the TCR CDR3, a first-round RT-PCR used the HTBI primer set. Using its own MiXCR run on the multiplex PCR reads, TCRdb lists one record per CDR3 protein. The table lists some 400,000 distinct CDR3 sequences, 13% of them singletons. Newly diagnosed patients aged 18 to 65 had hyperthyroidism of under 2 months' duration. Uncontrolled infections, other autoimmune diseases, pregnancy or lactation led to exclusion of patients. Every diagnosis used clinical symptoms, serum thyroxine and TRAb, thyroid ultrasound and orbital computed tomography. This clonotype was picked up many times.

This sequence joins TRBV5-1 and TRBJ2-7; 7 positions match TRBD2. What was sequenced was blood. The receptor comes from a man younger than 40 with Graves' hyperthyroidism that later progressed to Graves' ophthalmopathy. The CDR3 nucleotides read TGCGCCAGCAGCCTTCCCGCCCCGGGGGGATACGAGCAGTACTTC. Protein sequence: CASSLPAPGGYEQYF.